This T cell receptor (beta chain) was captured in a study of CD8 T cells in ankylosing spondylitis. Notes on the study in general: Disease-linked clones bore a CD8+ phenotype and were relatively rare in peripheral blood. Certain motif variants had earlier appeared in reactive arthritis synovial fluid and blood. Blood of patients with ankylosing spondylitis appeared to be characterized by a TCR beta motif of eight highly homologous variants.

Notes on this clonotype: Its antigen is not identified.

Quantitative 5'-RACE with molecular barcodes generated TCR beta libraries. TCRdb reprocessed the 5' RACE reads with MiXCR, giving one entry per CDR3 protein. The sample records a few hundred thousand distinct CDR3 sequences, around 20% being singletons. The source material was blood, either unsorted or a sorted T cell fraction (not recorded which). The receptor's source is a male donor with ankylosing spondylitis or in good health (not recorded which).

CDR3 coding DNA: TGCAGTGCTAGAGATGGGGACTGGAGCGGGAATGAGCAGTTCTTC. Encoded protein: CSARDGDWSGNEQFF. The J gene is TRBJ2-1, the V gene TRBV20-1; the D gene is possibly TRBD2 (6 bases). The germline CDR1 and CDR2 sequences are DFQATT and SNEGSKA (reference sequence). CDR3 length: 15 amino acids. The ends were cut back, 0 bases at V and 7 bases at J, with 16 bases in the middle.